Below are 16 T cell receptor beta chains sequenced from a single sample in a study of blood T cells in healthy people across ages. Alongside a J-beta primer mix, a sample-barcoded 5' primer served in a second PCR lasting roughly 7 to 11 cycles. TCRdb redid the calling of the 5' RACE reads with MiXCR, one entry per CDR3 protein. The sample yields just under 750,000 distinct CDR3 sequences, around a fifth seen once. Sequenced input: blood. These receptors all come from a man between 65 and 80 years old in good health.

The chain is built from TRBV12-3 or TRBV12-4 and TRBJ1-2, with TRBD1 matching 7 bases. The CDR3 extends over 14 amino acids. The V segment lost 3 bases and the J segment 4 bases; nucleotides outside the gene matches: 5. The CDR3 DNA follows: TGTGCCAGCAGTTTTGGGACAGCGCTCTATGGCTACACCTTC. Translation: CASSFGTALYGYTF.

The chain is built from TRBV15 and TRBJ2-4, with no clear D. Germline CDR1 reads LNHNV; CDR2 reads YYDKDF (reference sequence). The CDR3 is 12 residues long. With 5 bases removed from V and 6 bases from J, the gap between germline ends came to 8 bases. CDR3 region: CATSPYGNIQYF. The CDR3 bases are TGTGCCACCAGCCCGTATGGAAACATTCAGTACTTC.

This clonotype has more than one count but fewer than ten. The chain is built from TRBV20-1 and TRBJ2-3; 7 bases fit TRBD2. The CDR3 loop spans 11 amino acids. V was clipped by 6 bases and J by 11 bases; unmatched bases: 8. Germline assignment: CDR1 DFQATT and CDR2 SNEGSKA (reference sequence). The CDR3 here is CSAGGGPMQYF. As DNA, the CDR3 is TGCAGTGCGGGGGGGGGTCCCATGCAGTATTTT.

The rearrangement joins TRBV29-1 to TRBJ1-2; D call uncertain. The CDR3 consists of 13 residues. Germline V gene data show CDR1 as SQVTM and CDR2 as ANQGSEA. V was shortened by 4 bases and J by 3 bases, with 12 bases between the two germline ends. The DNA for the CDR3 is TGCAGCGTTGCCCGCGACCTCGACTATGGCTACACCTTC. Its translation: CSVARDLDYGYTF. Full variable domain (remainder filled in from reference TRBV29-1 and TRBJ1-2): SAVISQKPSRDICQRGTSLTIQCQVDSQVTMMFWYRQQPGQSLTLIATANQGSEATYESGFVIDKFPISRPNLTFSTLTVSNMSPEDSSIYLCSVARDLDYGYTFGSGTRLTVV.

In this sample, this clonotype turned up once. This rearrangement joins TRBV12-3 or TRBV12-4 to TRBJ1-3; tentative D call: TRBD1 (5 bases). The CDR3 consists of 14 residues. Trimming removed 3 bases at V and 2 bases at J, with 8 bases between. CDR3 residues: CASSFWGAGNTIYF. CDR3 in DNA: TGTGCCAGCAGTTTTTGGGGGGCTGGAAACACCATATATTTT.

The chain has TRBV7-2 and TRBJ2-1, with TRBD2 matching over 14 bases. The CDR3 loop spans 15 amino acids. Germline V gene sequence: CDR1 SGHTA, CDR2 FQGNSA. J was trimmed by 8 bases and V by 5 bases; bases with no gene match: 5. DNA of the CDR3: TGTGCCAGCAGCCCCCCGGGACTAGCGGGAGATGAGCAGTTCTTC. Translation gives CASSPPGLAGDEQFF.

The chain joins TRBV27 to TRBJ2-1, with D unresolved. The assigned J gene may be wrong: the sequence end matches TRBJ2-5 better. Germline values: CDR1 MNHEY, CDR2 SMNVEV (reference sequence). This CDR3 comprises 14 residues. CDR3 residues: CASSLSFGFEAQYF. Written as DNA, the CDR3 is TGTGCCAGCAGTTTATCATTCGGCTTTGAGGCCCAGTACTTC.

This clonotype was counted only a few times. The chain has TRBV5-1 and TRBJ2-7; D is undetermined. Germline V gene lookup returns CDR1 SGHRS and CDR2 YFSETQ. CDR3 length: 14 residues. The V end lost 4 bases, the J end lost 0 bases, and 11 bases lay between the germline ends. The CDR3 is CASSPDGSSYEQYF. As DNA, the CDR3 is TGCGCCAGCAGCCCCGACGGTAGCTCCTACGAGCAGTACTTC.

This clonotype was picked up many times. V gene TRBV7-9 combines with J gene TRBJ2-2, with D maybe TRBD1 (6 bases). The CDR3 has 14 amino acids. The V and J ends lost 3 bases and 2 bases respectively, with 7 bases between them. Germline CDR1 reads SEHNR; CDR2 reads FQNEAQ (reference sequence). CDR3 amino acids: CASSFRGNTGELFF. CDR3 DNA: TGTGCCAGCAGCTTCAGGGGTAACACCGGGGAGCTGTTTTTT.

The rearrangement uses TRBV5-1 and TRBJ2-3; TRBD2 matches 9 bases. J was trimmed by 4 bases and V by 2 bases; bases with no gene match: 5. CDR3 length: 15 residues. Germline V gene sequence: CDR1 SGHRS, CDR2 YFSETQ. In nucleotides, the CDR3 is TGCGCCAGCAGCTTTAGCGGGGGTTCTCCAGATACGCAGTATTTT. Its protein product is CASSFSGGSPDTQYF.

In its sample, this clonotype was seen a few times. The chain uses TRBV11-2 and TRBJ2-5; D possibly corresponds to TRBD2 (6 bases). Germline loops: CDR1 SGHAT, CDR2 FQNNGV. Trimming removed 1 base from V and 5 bases from J, with 11 bases in between. The length of the CDR3 is 14 residues. CDR3 sequence: CASSLAPAGETQYF. The CDR3 nucleotides are TGTGCCAGCAGCTTAGCACCGGCGGGGGAGACCCAGTACTTC. The full variable domain, with the rest looked up from reference TRBV11-2 and TRBJ2-5, is EAGVAQSPRYKIIEKRQSVAFWCNPISGHATLYWYQQILGQGPKLLIQFQNNGVVDDSQLPKDRFSAERLKGVDSTLKIQPAKLEDSAVYLCASSLAPAGETQYFGPGTRLLVL.

The sample holds a few counts of this clonotype. The chain combines TRBV6-2 or TRBV6-3 with TRBJ2-7; 7 nucleotides match TRBD1. Germline V gene lookup returns CDR1 MNHEY and CDR2 SVGEGT. Germline trimming cut 2 bases from V and 3 bases from J; bases unmatched to any gene: 10. The CDR3 has 16 amino acids. The CDR3 spells CASSYPYGQAYYEQYF. CDR3 DNA sequence: TGTGCCAGCAGTTACCCGTACGGACAGGCATACTACGAGCAGTACTTC.

This clonotype has a handful of counts. The rearrangement links TRBV3-1 to TRBJ1-5; the D is unclear. V gave up 4 bases and J gave up 0 bases, with 10 bases separating them. This CDR3 is 15 amino acids long. CDR1 is LGHDT and CDR2 is YNNKEL in the germline V gene (reference sequence). The CDR3 sequence is CASSRGSVSNQPQHF. Written as DNA, the CDR3 is TGTGCCAGCAGCCGCGGGTCCGTTAGCAATCAGCCCCAGCATTTT.

The DNA for the CDR3 is TGTGCCAGCAGCTTAAAGGGGGGCTCTGGGGCCAACGTCCTGACTTTC. Translated: CASSLKGGSGANVLTF. V and J are TRBV7-3 and TRBJ2-6; either TRBD1 or TRBD2 may fit D (6 bases each). The CDR3 runs to 16 residues. Between the trimmed V and J ends, which lost 1 base and 0 bases, there was a span of 7 bases. The germline gives CDR1 SGHTA, CDR2 FQGTGA.

This clonotype occurred a few times. The V and J genes are TRBV7-6 and TRBJ1-2, with D hard to call. The V end lost 2 bases, the J end lost 8 bases, and 12 bases lay between the germline ends. CDR3 length equals 13 residues. Looked up from germline, CDR1 is SGHVS and CDR2 is FNYEAQ. The CDR3, as DNA: TGTGCCAGCAGCTTAAAGCAAGCCGTCGGCTACACCTTC. This encodes CASSLKQAVGYTF.

The chain uses TRBV20-1 and TRBJ2-4; 10 bases are a match to TRBD2. This CDR3 has 16 residues. CDR1 is DFQATT and CDR2 is SNEGSKA in the germline V gene (reference sequence). The trim removed 6 bases at V and 0 bases at J, leaving 8 bases unmatched. CDR3 nucleotide sequence: TGCAGTGCCCCAAGGACTAGCGGTTTAGCCAAAAACATTCAGTACTTC. As protein: CSAPRTSGLAKNIQYF.